Shown below are 27 T cell receptor beta chains from a single sample sequenced in a study of blood T cell repertoires in COVID-19. The protocol was immunoSEQ multiplex PCR, while the TCRdb copy is restricted to in-frame clones and leaves out a portion. In the table there are over 100,000 clones, roughly 86% of which are singletons. The sequenced sample was peripheral blood. The receptors originated from a man aged 35 to 55 with acute or convalescent COVID-19.

This chain uses TRBV5-1 with TRBJ1-6; TRBD1 agrees at 9 bases. Germline values: CDR1 SGHRS, CDR2 YFSETQ. V dropped 2 bases and J dropped 2; count of bases not matched to a gene: 2. This CDR3 contains 16 residues. CDR3 sequence (DNA): TGCGCCAGCAGCTTACAGGGGGCACCCTATAATTCACCCCTCCACTTT. It codes for CASSLQGAPYNSPLHF.

The rearrangement uses TRBV6-1 and TRBJ2-2; 11 bases map to TRBD1. There are 17 residues in the CDR3. Germline V lookup: CDR1 MNHNS, CDR2 SASEGT. Losses at the gene ends were 4 bases for V and 5 bases for J; bases not matched to a gene: 9. The CDR3 nucleotides are TGTGCCAGCAGTGGGACAGGGGGCTTTCTAGAGACCGGGGAGCTGTTTTTT. Protein sequence: CASSGTGGFLETGELFF.

This chain connects TRBV3-1 (or the pseudogene TRBV3-2) to TRBJ2-1, with TRBD1 identical over 11 bases. CDR3 length equals 16 residues. Trimming took 6 bases from V and 4 from J; bases not matched to a gene: 8. CDR1 and CDR2 (germline): LGHDT, YNNKEL (reference sequence). CDR3 nucleotides: TGTGCCAGCAGGACCGGGACAGGGGGTAGGTACAATGAGCAGTTCTTC. Its translation is CASRTGTGGRYNEQFF.

The gene calls are TRBV6-5 and TRBJ1-6; 8 bases match TRBD1. Germline CDR1 MNHEY, CDR2 SVGAGI. This CDR3 is 13 amino acids long. The junction had 3 bases not matched to a gene; V was cut back by 10 bases and J by 4 bases. The CDR3 region has the DNA TGTGCCACAGGGGGCGCTTATAATTCACCCCTCCACTTT. Translating gives CATGGAYNSPLHF.

This clone came up once. The chain couples TRBV29-1 to TRBJ1-2; D not certain. The CDR3 length is 11 residues. Germline V gene lookup returns CDR1 SQVTM and CDR2 ANQGSEA. Trimming took 6 bases from V and 4 from J, leaving 9 bases between them. DNA of the CDR3: TGCAGCGTGTCGACAATCTATGGCTACACCTTC. This translates into CSVSTIYGYTF.

The genes are TRBV9 and TRBJ2-5, with D unresolved. Germline V gene data show CDR1 as SGDLS and CDR2 as YYNGEE. The length of the CDR3 is 13 residues. The V gene lost 0 bases and the J gene lost 2 bases, with 5 bases spanning the gap. CDR3 sequence reads: CASSVGDQETQYF. As DNA, the CDR3 is TGTGCCAGCAGCGTAGGCGATCAAGAGACCCAGTACTTC.

The rearrangement joins TRBV6-2 or TRBV6-3 to TRBJ1-1, with D uncertain. V was clipped by 0 bases and J by 1 base, with 15 bases between them. The CDR3 runs 17 residues. The germline CDR1 and CDR2 sequences are MNHEY and SVGEGT. The CDR3: CASSYSIPLGRNTEAFF. The CDR3 DNA reads as TGTGCCAGCAGTTACTCTATTCCCCTCGGGAGGAACACTGAAGCTTTCTTT.

This sequence joins TRBV19 and TRBJ1-6; possibly TRBD1 for D (5 bases). Deletions cut 7 bases from V and 0 bases from J, with 10 bases between. CDR3 length: 15 residues. Germline CDR1 reads LNHDA; CDR2 reads SQIVND (reference sequence). The CDR3 loop is CASTGGSSYNSPLHF. The CDR3 nucleotides are TGTGCCAGTACGGGGGGAAGCTCCTATAATTCACCCCTCCACTTT.

The V gene is TRBV19, the J gene TRBJ1-5; D call uncertain. V dropped 3 bases and J dropped 5 bases, with 14 bases sitting between them. Germline loops: CDR1 LNHDA, CDR2 SQIVND (reference sequence). The CDR3 has 15 amino acids. The CDR3 region is CASSIVGRTHQPQHF. The CDR3 DNA sequence: TGTGCCAGTAGTATTGTGGGCAGGACTCATCAGCCCCAGCATTTT.

V usage is TRBV2 and J usage is TRBJ1-2; D may be TRBD1 (5 bases). Germline V lookup: CDR1 SNHLY, CDR2 FYNNEI. With 3 bases removed from V and 8 bases from J, the gap between germline ends came to 10 bases. The CDR3 contains 12 residues. The CDR3 DNA follows: TGTGCCAGCAGTGATGGGGCGGCCGGCTACACCTTC. It is translated as CASSDGAAGYTF.

This clone is a singleton in its sample. This chain connects TRBV29-1 to TRBJ1-2, with unresolved D. This CDR3 has 12 amino acids. The ends were cut back, 4 bases at V and 2 bases at J, with 8 bases in the middle. Germline values: CDR1 SQVTM, CDR2 ANQGSEA. The CDR3 sequence: CSVASSNYGYTF. The CDR3 coding sequence is TGCAGCGTTGCCAGTTCGAACTATGGCTACACCTTC.

This chain joins TRBV7-8 and TRBJ1-5; weak D call: TRBD1 (5 bases). Trimming left V 5 bases short and J 7 bases short, with 15 bases between. Germline CDR1 and CDR2: SGHVS and FQNEAQ. This CDR3 is built from 14 residues. Written as DNA, the CDR3 is TGTGCCAGCAGCCGGGAGGGACCAGGGCAGCCCCAGCATTTT. It codes for CASSREGPGQPQHF.

The rearrangement uses TRBV12-5 and TRBJ1-1; no definite D call. The CDR3 is 15 residues long. Per the germline V gene, CDR1 is LGHNT and CDR2 is FRNRAP. With 0 bases removed from V and 5 bases from J, the gap between germline ends came to 13 bases. The CDR3 DNA reads as TGTGCTAGTGGTTTGGTACTTGCGGGGATGACTGAAGCTTTCTTT. This translates into CASGLVLAGMTEAFF.

The gene calls are TRBV5-4 and TRBJ1-2, with 9 bases that match TRBD1. This CDR3 spans 15 amino acids. The ends lost 5 bases at V and 2 bases at J; junction bases unmatched: 7. Germline V CDR1 and CDR2: SGHNT, YYREEE (reference sequence). This CDR3 is CASSSGQGKNYGYTF. In DNA form, the CDR3 reads TGTGCCAGCAGTTCTGGACAGGGGAAAAACTATGGCTACACCTTC. The full variable domain, rest sourced from reference TRBV5-4 and TRBJ1-2, is ETGVTQSPTHLIKTRGQQVTLRCSSQSGHNTVSWYQQALGQGPQFIFQYYREEENGRGNFPPRFSGLQFPNYSSELNVNALELDDSALYLCASSSGQGKNYGYTFGSGTRLTVV.

This clone showed up just once. The chain joins TRBV30 to TRBJ1-2, with D possibly matching TRBD1 (6 bases). Trimming stripped 7 bases from V and 7 bases from J, with 19 bases between. CDR1 is GTSNPN and CDR2 is SVGIG in the germline V gene (reference sequence). The CDR3 has 13 amino acids. The CDR3 DNA reads TGTGCCTACGGGACGGGGGGGCGCGGTGGCTACACCTTC. It translates to CAYGTGGRGGYTF.

The J gene is TRBJ2-2, the V gene TRBV5-1; no definite D call. Trimming stripped 2 bases from V and 4 bases from J, with 6 bases between. Germline CDR1 reads SGHRS; CDR2 reads YFSETQ. There are 13 residues in the CDR3. The CDR3 is CASSLGGTGELFF. The CDR3, as DNA: TGCGCCAGCAGCTTAGGCGGCACCGGGGAGCTGTTTTTT. The complete variable domain, with remaining parts taken from reference TRBV5-1 and TRBJ2-2, reads KAGVTQTPRYLIKTRGQQVTLSCSPISGHRSVSWYQQTPGQGLQFLFEYFSETQRNKGNFPGRFSGRQFSNSRSEMNVSTLELGDSALYLCASSLGGTGELFFGEGSRLTVL.

V and J are TRBV10-3 and TRBJ1-1; D gene unclear. Germline assignment: CDR1 ENHRY and CDR2 SYGVKD. V shed 7 bases and J shed 4 bases, with 13 bases lying between them. The CDR3 loop spans 13 amino acids. CDR3: CAITGREGTEAFF. The CDR3 bases are TGTGCCATCACCGGGAGGGAGGGCACTGAAGCTTTCTTT.

The chain joins TRBV3-1 (or the pseudogene TRBV3-2) to TRBJ1-4; D is undetermined. Looked up from germline, CDR1 is LGHDT and CDR2 is YNNKEL (reference sequence). V was trimmed by 1 base and J by 4 bases, leaving 10 bases between them. This CDR3 is 15 amino acids long. The CDR3, as DNA: TGTGCCAGCAGCCAAGCGAGGGAAGGTAATGAAAAACTGTTTTTT. Its translation: CASSQAREGNEKLFF.

The chain recombines TRBV19 with TRBJ1-5, with 8 positions matching TRBD1. Per the germline V gene, CDR1 is LNHDA and CDR2 is SQIVND (reference sequence). CDR3 length: 15 residues. V lost 3 bases and J lost 2; bases outside the gene matches: 3. CDR3 in amino acids: CASSILQGGNQPQHF. The CDR3 DNA sequence: TGTGCCAGTAGTATCTTACAGGGGGGCAATCAGCCCCAGCATTTT.

The chain is built from TRBV15 and TRBJ1-2; D is undetermined. With 0 bases removed from V and 4 bases from J, the gap between germline ends came to 9 bases. CDR1 and CDR2 (germline): LNHNV, YYDKDF (reference sequence). This CDR3 has 14 amino acids. The CDR3 DNA follows: TGTGCCACCAGCAGAGACCCCGGGAGCTATGGCTACACCTTC. It yields the protein CATSRDPGSYGYTF.

J is TRBJ1-1 and V is TRBV10-3; a weak D match, TRBD1 (6 bases). This CDR3 comprises 12 residues. Deletions cut 6 bases from V and 4 bases from J, with 9 bases between. CDR1 and CDR2 from the germline V gene are ENHRY and SYGVKD. CDR3 sequence: CAIRTGITEAFF. The DNA for the CDR3 is TGTGCCATCAGAACAGGGATCACTGAAGCTTTCTTT.

The J gene is TRBJ1-2, the V gene TRBV18, with D possibly TRBD1 on 6 matching bases. V was clipped by 5 bases and J by 4 bases, with 8 bases between them. There are 12 residues in the CDR3. Germline loops: CDR1 KGHSH, CDR2 LQKENI. The CDR3 loop is CASSADSYGYTF. In DNA form, the CDR3 reads TGTGCCAGCTCAGCGGACAGCTATGGCTACACCTTC.

This rearrangement joins TRBV24-1 to TRBJ1-1, with D possibly matching TRBD1 (6 bases). This CDR3 is 16 amino acids long. Germline V gives CDR1 KGHDR, CDR2 SFDVKD. The V end was cut by 5 bases, the J end by 2 bases, with 17 bases between. Here the CDR3 reads CATSGSPGQGNTEAFF. Written as DNA, the CDR3 is TGTGCCACCAGTGGGAGTCCGGGACAAGGAAACACTGAAGCTTTCTTT.

The J gene is TRBJ1-6, the V gene TRBV30, with 7 positions matching TRBD1. Germline V gene sequence: CDR1 GTSNPN, CDR2 SVGIG (reference sequence). The CDR3 sequence is 15 residues long. The V gene end was trimmed by 0 bases and the J gene end by 9 bases; junction bases not matched to a gene: 8. CDR3 in DNA: TGTGCCTGGAGTGTTCAGGGGGACGGGGCTTCACCCCTCCACTTT. It translates to CAWSVQGDGASPLHF.

The gene calls are TRBV6-5 and TRBJ1-1; no clear D gene. The CDR3 contains 14 residues. Germline V CDR1 and CDR2: MNHEY, SVGAGI. V lost 0 bases to trimming and J lost 2 bases, with 7 bases between them. The CDR3 nucleotides are TGTGCCAGCAGTTACTCGTCAGATAACACTGAAGCTTTCTTT. It codes for CASSYSSDNTEAFF.

This chain uses TRBV30 with TRBJ1-5, with D maybe TRBD1 (6 bases). CDR1 and CDR2 from the germline V gene are GTSNPN and SVGIG (reference sequence). This CDR3 is built from 16 residues. V lost 1 base and J lost 2, with 15 bases in between. Here the CDR3 DNA reads TGTGCCTGGAGTGGCGGACAGCCCTCGGGCAATCAGCCCCAGCATTTT. Translated, it gives CAWSGGQPSGNQPQHF.

The chain combines TRBV19 with TRBJ2-5; maybe TRBD1 (5 bases). Germline CDR1 and CDR2: LNHDA and SQIVND (reference sequence). This CDR3 has 14 amino acids. V dropped 1 base and J dropped 5 bases, with 11 bases sitting between them. The CDR3 DNA reads TGTGCCAGTAGTATAGGCAGGGATCGGGAGACCCAGTACTTC. It encodes CASSIGRDRETQYF.